The next 27 T cell receptor beta chains were all read from a single sample in a study of identical twins. TCRdb passed the 5' RACE reads through MiXCR, listing each CDR3 protein once. The data contain about 690,000 distinct CDR3 sequences, about 20% of them singletons. These data were likewise used in another study, on T cells expressing NK-cell markers.

The sample taken for sequencing was PBMCs. These receptors originate from a woman aged 18-29 years in good health.

This clonotype was observed a handful of times. J is TRBJ2-1 and V is TRBV20-1, with 7 bases identical to TRBD2. The length of the CDR3 is 14 residues. With 6 bases clipped from V and 0 bases from J, the junction kept 5 bases outside the gene matches. The germline CDR1 and CDR2 sequences are DFQATT and SNEGSKA (reference sequence). CDR3 loop: CSAAAGASYNEQFF. CDR3 coding DNA: TGCAGTGCGGCGGCGGGAGCCTCCTACAATGAGCAGTTCTTC.

The gene calls are TRBV6-1 and TRBJ2-7, with 9 bases matching TRBD2. V dropped 8 bases and J dropped 2; count of bases not matched to a gene: 7. The germline CDR1 and CDR2 sequences are MNHNS and SASEGT. There are 14 residues in the CDR3. The CDR3 coding sequence is TGTGCCAGCGTAATGACTAGCGGAACCTACGAGCAGTACTTC. Its translation: CASVMTSGTYEQYF.

This clonotype was observed a few times. The chain carries TRBV6-1 and TRBJ2-1; 9 nucleotides agree with TRBD1. The germline gives CDR1 MNHNS, CDR2 SASEGT. The CDR3 is 15 residues long. V was pared by 5 bases and J by 6 bases, with 8 bases of the junction left unmatched. DNA for the CDR3: TGTGCCAGCAGTCTCCGGGACAGGGCTATCAATGAGCAGTTCTTC. It yields the protein CASSLRDRAINEQFF.

In its sample, this clonotype was seen a few times. The gene calls are TRBV6-5 and TRBJ2-5; the D is unclear. The CDR3 spans 16 residues. The germline CDR1 and CDR2 sequences are MNHEY and SVGAGI. Deletions cut 1 base from V and 5 bases from J, with 17 bases between. CDR3 sequence (DNA): TGTGCCAGCAGTTACTATCGTAGGGCAAATACGGAGACCCAGTACTTC. It codes for CASSYYRRANTETQYF.

This clonotype appeared a few times. V usage is TRBV27 and J usage is TRBJ2-7, with D unclear. This CDR3 region has 13 residues. Per germline, CDR1 MNHEY and CDR2 SMNVEV (reference sequence). V was shortened by 5 bases and J by 7 bases, with 15 bases between the two germline ends. CDR3 bases: TGTGCCAGCAGTCTAGACCCGGAAGCAGAGCAGTACTTC. Protein product: CASSLDPEAEQYF.

This clonotype has a handful of counts. This rearrangement joins TRBV5-1 to TRBJ2-7; no definite D call. Trimming took 0 bases from V and 5 from J, leaving 12 bases between them. CDR3 length: 14 amino acids. Germline CDR1 and CDR2: SGHRS and YFSETQ. The CDR3 reads CASSLGPLRDEQYF. CDR3 in DNA: TGCGCCAGCAGCTTGGGACCCCTCCGGGACGAGCAGTACTTC.

This clonotype was seen a handful of times. The chain links TRBV10-3 to TRBJ2-7; possible D gene TRBD1, 5 bases. Looked up from germline, CDR1 is ENHRY and CDR2 is SYGVKD. V was pared by 6 bases and J by 2 bases, with 14 bases between. The CDR3 runs 14 residues. CDR3 protein: CAISPLQGAYEQYF. The CDR3 coding sequence is TGTGCCATCAGCCCCCTTCAAGGGGCCTACGAGCAGTACTTC.

The CDR3 reads CASSSSGTGGKLFF. CDR3 in DNA: TGTGCCAGCAGTTCGTCCGGGACAGGCGGAAAACTGTTTTTT. The rearrangement links TRBV28 to TRBJ1-4; 8 bases are shared with TRBD1. Germline trimming cut 4 bases from V and 10 bases from J; bases unmatched to any gene: 8. Germline assignment: CDR1 MDHEN and CDR2 SYDVKM. This CDR3 comprises 14 residues.

The rearrangement uses TRBV7-2 and TRBJ1-6; D unresolved. V lost 2 bases, J lost 10 bases, and 6 bases lay in between. Germline assignment: CDR1 SGHTA and CDR2 FQGNSA. The CDR3 has 12 residues. The CDR3 nucleotides read TGTGCCAGCAGCTTAATGGTGTCACCCCTCCACTTT. Protein product: CASSLMVSPLHF.

This sequence joins TRBV5-1 and TRBJ2-1; TRBD1 matches 9 bases. CDR1 is SGHRS, CDR2 YFSETQ, per germline. V lost 4 bases to trimming and J lost 5 bases; unmatched junction nucleotides: 7. CDR3 length: 15 residues. The CDR3 region has the DNA TGCGCCAGCAGCCCGGGGGACAGGGAGGACAATGAGCAGTTCTTC. Protein product: CASSPGDREDNEQFF.

In this sample, this clonotype turned up a few times. The chain combines TRBV6-5 with TRBJ2-2; D not certain. The CDR3 is 16 amino acids. Germline assignment: CDR1 MNHEY and CDR2 SVGAGI. V was clipped by 0 bases and J by 4 bases, with 12 bases between them. This chain's CDR3 is CASSYSLVVFTGELFF. The CDR3, as DNA: TGTGCCAGCAGTTACTCCCTAGTCGTGTTCACCGGGGAGCTGTTTTTT.

This clonotype has more than one count but fewer than ten. The chain employs TRBV6-6 and TRBJ1-4; weak D call: TRBD1 (5 bases). The V gene lost 9 bases and the J gene lost 8 bases, with 13 bases spanning the gap. The CDR3 has 12 amino acids. CDR1 is MNHNY and CDR2 is SVGAGI in the germline V gene (reference sequence). The CDR3 loop is CASLQGNEKLFF. CDR3 DNA: TGTGCCAGTTTGCAGGGAAACGAAAAACTGTTTTTT.

CDR3 residues: CASSATVMNTEAFF. The CDR3 DNA reads TGTGCCAGCAGCGCGACGGTGATGAACACTGAAGCTTTCTTT. The chain joins TRBV7-6 to TRBJ1-1; D remains unclear. The CDR3 loop spans 14 amino acids. CDR1 and CDR2 (germline): SGHVS, FNYEAQ. V lost 5 bases and J 0 bases, leaving 10 bases between the germline ends.

This clonotype was recorded many times. This rearrangement joins TRBV20-1 to TRBJ1-1, with 7 bases fitting TRBD1. The germline CDR1 and CDR2 sequences are DFQATT and SNEGSKA (reference sequence). With 6 bases clipped from V and 4 bases from J, the junction kept 8 bases outside the gene matches. This CDR3 has 13 residues. CDR3 nucleotide sequence: TGCAGTGCCCCAGACAGGGCTGGCACTGAAGCTTTCTTT. It specifies CSAPDRAGTEAFF.

The chain couples TRBV20-1 to TRBJ1-1; 7 nucleotides agree with TRBD1. CDR1 and CDR2 (germline): DFQATT, SNEGSKA (reference sequence). Losses at the gene ends were 4 bases for V and 2 bases for J; bases not matched to a gene: 4. The CDR3 contains 13 residues. As DNA, the CDR3 is TGCAGTGCTAACCGGGACAGAAACACTGAAGCTTTCTTT. It encodes CSANRDRNTEAFF.

This clonotype was counted ten times or more. This rearrangement joins TRBV29-1 to TRBJ2-7; TRBD2 agrees at 7 bases. CDR1 and CDR2 from the germline V gene are SQVTM and ANQGSEA. Unmatched junction bases numbered 5, after V lost 5 bases and J lost 4 bases. The CDR3 sequence is 12 residues long. CDR3 amino acids: CSVCVGRYEQYF. The CDR3 DNA follows: TGCAGCGTTTGCGTCGGGAGGTACGAGCAGTACTTC.

This clonotype was observed a single time. V gene TRBV12-3 or TRBV12-4 combines with J gene TRBJ2-7; 12 positions agree with TRBD1. The CDR3 contains 15 residues. The ends lost 3 bases at V and 7 bases at J; junction bases unmatched: 7. The CDR3 spells CASSFWDRGRREQYF. CDR3 coding DNA: TGTGCCAGCAGTTTTTGGGACAGGGGGCGAAGGGAGCAGTACTTC.

This clonotype was seen ten or more times. This chain uses TRBV3-1 with TRBJ2-7; 7 positions agree with TRBD1. Unmatched junction bases numbered 8, after V lost 2 bases and J lost 4 bases. CDR1 is LGHDT, CDR2 YNNKEL, per germline (reference sequence). The CDR3 consists of 15 residues. CDR3 nucleotides: TGTGCCAGCAGCCAATCCCCAGGGGGATCGTACGAGCAGTACTTC. Translation gives CASSQSPGGSYEQYF.

In its sample, this clonotype was seen a few times. The chain carries TRBV20-1 and TRBJ1-3; D might be TRBD1 (6 bases). CDR3 size: 13 residues. CDR1 DFQATT and CDR2 SNEGSKA come from the germline V gene (reference sequence). V was cut by 5 bases and J by 6 bases, with 14 bases left in between. CDR3 nucleotides: TGCAGTGCTGCGACAGGTGAAGAAAACACCATATATTTT. Translating gives CSAATGEENTIYF.

Only a few counts were recorded for this clonotype. The chain combines TRBV20-1 with TRBJ2-1; D uncertain. Germline CDR1 and CDR2: DFQATT and SNEGSKA (reference sequence). V was shortened by 5 bases and J by 1 base, with 15 bases between the two germline ends. CDR3 length equals 15 residues. The CDR3 nucleotides read TGCAGTGCTCGGCCCCTGGCGGCTTCCTACAATGAGCAGTTCTTC. The encoded protein is CSARPLAASYNEQFF.

In this sample, this clonotype turned up a few times. The chain is built from TRBV4-3 and TRBJ2-1; 15 nucleotides align to TRBD2. The CDR3 loop spans 15 amino acids. Germline CDR1 is LGHNA and CDR2 is YSLEER. After removal of 6 bases from V and 9 bases from J, the junction contained 6 bases not matched to a gene. CDR3 nucleotide sequence: TGCGCCAGCAGTCACCCGGGACTAGCGGGAGGTGAGCAGTTCTTC. Amino acid sequence: CASSHPGLAGGEQFF.

In its sample, this clonotype was seen a few times. The chain uses TRBV5-5 and TRBJ1-1; D is unclear. This CDR3 is 15 amino acids long. V was clipped by 5 bases and J by 1 base, with 15 bases between them. Germline V CDR1 and CDR2: SGHKS, YYEKEE (reference sequence). The CDR3 DNA reads TGTGCCAGCAGTTTGTTTTTGGACCGGAACACTGAAGCTTTCTTT. It specifies CASSLFLDRNTEAFF.

The chain couples TRBV6-1 to TRBJ1-1; tentative D call: TRBD1 (6 bases). Trimming shortened V by 7 bases and J by 0 bases, and 9 bases separated the two germline ends. There are 13 residues in the CDR3. Germline lookup yields CDR1 MNHNS and CDR2 SASEGT. CDR3 DNA sequence: TGTGCCAGCAAAACAGGGATGAACACTGAAGCTTTCTTT. As protein: CASKTGMNTEAFF.

The chain carries TRBV29-1 and TRBJ1-2, with no clear D. The germline gives CDR1 SQVTM, CDR2 ANQGSEA. This CDR3 contains 11 residues. V lost 4 bases, J lost 7 bases, and 10 bases lay in between. The CDR3 DNA follows: TGCAGCGTTGGCTCTTCTGGTGGCTACACCTTC. It encodes CSVGSSGGYTF.

This clonotype was detected only a few times. V is TRBV5-1 and J is TRBJ2-2, with D perhaps TRBD2 (6 bases). V lost 2 bases and J 7 bases, leaving 15 bases between the germline ends. CDR3 length equals 15 residues. CDR1 SGHRS and CDR2 YFSETQ come from the germline V gene. CDR3 amino acids: CASSFGSGPGGELFF. The CDR3 DNA reads TGCGCCAGCAGCTTTGGTAGCGGTCCCGGCGGGGAGCTGTTTTTT.

At least ten counts were recorded for this clonotype. CDR3: CATRTSGTYNEQFF. In nucleotides, the CDR3 is TGTGCCACCAGAACTAGCGGGACCTACAATGAGCAGTTCTTC. The V and J genes are TRBV15 and TRBJ2-1, with 10 bases lining up with TRBD2. This CDR3 spans 14 amino acids. V shed 6 bases, J shed 2 bases, and the junction held 1 base outside the gene matches. Per the germline V gene, CDR1 is LNHNV and CDR2 is YYDKDF (reference sequence).

The J gene is TRBJ2-7, the V gene TRBV20-1; 7 bases are a match to TRBD2. V lost 3 bases and J lost 5; bases outside the gene matches: 16. Per the germline V gene, CDR1 is DFQATT and CDR2 is SNEGSKA (reference sequence). The CDR3 contains 16 residues. The chain's CDR3 is CSASSRVGEGFDEQYF. In DNA form, the CDR3 reads TGCAGTGCTAGTTCCCGCGTGGGGGAGGGCTTCGACGAGCAGTACTTC.